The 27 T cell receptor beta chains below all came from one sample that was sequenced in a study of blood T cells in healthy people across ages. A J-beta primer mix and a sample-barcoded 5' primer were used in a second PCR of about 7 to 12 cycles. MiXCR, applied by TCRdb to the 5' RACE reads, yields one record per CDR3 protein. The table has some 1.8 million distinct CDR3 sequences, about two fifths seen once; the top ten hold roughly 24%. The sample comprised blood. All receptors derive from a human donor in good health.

CDR3 amino acids: CSVEVRTGYEQYF. The DNA for the CDR3 is TGCAGCGTTGAAGTTCGTACCGGATACGAGCAGTACTTC. V gene TRBV29-1 combines with J gene TRBJ2-7; D gene ambiguous. Germline CDR1 reads SQVTM; CDR2 reads ANQGSEA. Trimming took off 1 base at V and 4 bases at J, with 11 bases between the two ends. This CDR3 contains 13 residues.

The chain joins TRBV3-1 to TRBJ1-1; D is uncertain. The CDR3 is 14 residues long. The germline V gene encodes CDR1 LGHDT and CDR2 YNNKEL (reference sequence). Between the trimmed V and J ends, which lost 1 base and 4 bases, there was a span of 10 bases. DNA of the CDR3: TGTGCCAGCAGCCAAGCGGGTTGGGGCACTGAAGCTTTCTTT. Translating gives CASSQAGWGTEAFF.

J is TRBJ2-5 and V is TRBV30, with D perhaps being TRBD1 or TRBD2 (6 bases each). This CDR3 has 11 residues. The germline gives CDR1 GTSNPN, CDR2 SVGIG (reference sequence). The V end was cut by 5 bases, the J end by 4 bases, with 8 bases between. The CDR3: CAWGGGETQYF. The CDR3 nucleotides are TGTGCCTGGGGAGGGGGAGAGACCCAGTACTTC.

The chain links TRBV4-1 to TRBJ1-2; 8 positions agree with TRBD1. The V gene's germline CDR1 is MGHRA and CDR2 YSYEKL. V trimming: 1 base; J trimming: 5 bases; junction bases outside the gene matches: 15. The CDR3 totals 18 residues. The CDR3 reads CASSQAPLGTGGVYGYTF. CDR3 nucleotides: TGCGCCAGCAGCCAAGCCCCATTAGGAACAGGGGGTGTTTATGGCTACACCTTC.

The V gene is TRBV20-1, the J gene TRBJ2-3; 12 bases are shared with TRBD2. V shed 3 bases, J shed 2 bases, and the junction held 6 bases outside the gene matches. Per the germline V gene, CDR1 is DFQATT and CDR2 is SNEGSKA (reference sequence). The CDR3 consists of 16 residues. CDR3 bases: TGCAGTGCTAGTTGGACTAGCGGGGAGATCACAGATACGCAGTATTTT. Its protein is CSASWTSGEITDTQYF.

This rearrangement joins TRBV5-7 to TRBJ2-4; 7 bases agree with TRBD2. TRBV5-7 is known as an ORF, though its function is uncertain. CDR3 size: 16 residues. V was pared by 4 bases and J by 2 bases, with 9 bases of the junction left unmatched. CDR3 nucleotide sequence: TGTGCCAGCAGCCCCCGGCGGGGGAGAACCAAAAACATTCAGTACTTC. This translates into CASSPRRGRTKNIQYF.

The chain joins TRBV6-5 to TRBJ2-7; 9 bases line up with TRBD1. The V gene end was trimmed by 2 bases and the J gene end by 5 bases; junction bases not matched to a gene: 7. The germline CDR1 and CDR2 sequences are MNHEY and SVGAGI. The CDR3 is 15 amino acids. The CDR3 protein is CASSYPGQGDNEQYF. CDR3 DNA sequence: TGTGCCAGCAGTTACCCGGGACAGGGAGACAACGAGCAGTACTTC.

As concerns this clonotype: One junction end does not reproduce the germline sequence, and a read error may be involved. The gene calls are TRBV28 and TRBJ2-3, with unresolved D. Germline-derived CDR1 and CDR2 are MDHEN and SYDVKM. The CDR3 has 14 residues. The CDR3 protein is CTSSVVGPTDPQYF. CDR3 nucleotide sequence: TGTACCAGCAGTGTGGTTGGGCCCACAGATCCGCAGTATTTT.

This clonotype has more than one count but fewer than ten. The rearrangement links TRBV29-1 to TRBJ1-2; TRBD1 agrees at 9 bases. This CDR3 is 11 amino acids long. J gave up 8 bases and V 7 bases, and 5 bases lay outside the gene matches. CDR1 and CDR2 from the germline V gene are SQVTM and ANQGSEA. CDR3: CSEATGGGYTF. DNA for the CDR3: TGCAGCGAAGCGACAGGGGGAGGCTACACCTTC.

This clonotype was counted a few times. The CDR3 coding sequence is TGCAGTGGGACAGGCGAGGGGTACGAGCAGTACTTC. Translated, it gives CSGTGEGYEQYF. This sequence joins TRBV20-1 and TRBJ2-7, with 7 bases aligning to TRBD1. Germline V gene lookup returns CDR1 DFQATT and CDR2 SNEGSKA (reference sequence). The CDR3 length is 12 residues. With V trimmed by 7 bases and J by 4 bases, 7 bases remained unmatched.

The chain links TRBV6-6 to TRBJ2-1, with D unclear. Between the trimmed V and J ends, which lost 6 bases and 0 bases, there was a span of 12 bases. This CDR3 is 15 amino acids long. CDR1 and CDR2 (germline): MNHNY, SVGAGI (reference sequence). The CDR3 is CASRGQSFSYNEQFF. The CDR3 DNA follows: TGTGCCAGCAGGGGCCAAAGTTTCTCCTACAATGAGCAGTTCTTC.

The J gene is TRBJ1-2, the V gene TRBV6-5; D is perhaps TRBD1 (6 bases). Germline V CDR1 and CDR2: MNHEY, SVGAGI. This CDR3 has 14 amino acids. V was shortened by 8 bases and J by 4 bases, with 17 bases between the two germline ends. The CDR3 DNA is TGTGCCAGCCAAAGGGTCAGGGGTAGCTATGGCTACACCTTC. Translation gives CASQRVRGSYGYTF.

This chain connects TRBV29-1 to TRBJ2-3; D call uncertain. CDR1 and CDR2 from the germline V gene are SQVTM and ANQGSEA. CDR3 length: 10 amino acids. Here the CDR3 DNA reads TGCAGTGGTGTCACAGATACGCAGTATTTT. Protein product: CSGVTDTQYF.

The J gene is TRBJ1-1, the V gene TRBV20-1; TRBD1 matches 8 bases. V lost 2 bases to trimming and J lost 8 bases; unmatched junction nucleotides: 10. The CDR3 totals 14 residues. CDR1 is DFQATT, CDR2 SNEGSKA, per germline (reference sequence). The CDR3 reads CSARTGGMVSEAFF. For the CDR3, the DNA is TGCAGTGCTAGAACAGGGGGAATGGTGTCGGAAGCTTTCTTT.

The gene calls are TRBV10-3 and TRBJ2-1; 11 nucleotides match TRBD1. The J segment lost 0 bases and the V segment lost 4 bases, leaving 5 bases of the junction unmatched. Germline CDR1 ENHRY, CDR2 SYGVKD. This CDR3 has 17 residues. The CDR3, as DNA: TGTGCCATCAGTGGAACGGGACAGGGGGGCTCCTACAATGAGCAGTTCTTC. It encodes CAISGTGQGGSYNEQFF.

The CDR3 nucleotides are TGCAGCGTTGAGATGGCGAGAGAGACCCAGTACTTC. Its protein product is CSVEMARETQYF. The chain couples TRBV29-1 to TRBJ2-5; D is undetermined. The CDR3 runs to 12 residues. The V end was cut by 3 bases, the J end by 4 bases, with 9 bases between. Germline lookup yields CDR1 SQVTM and CDR2 ANQGSEA.

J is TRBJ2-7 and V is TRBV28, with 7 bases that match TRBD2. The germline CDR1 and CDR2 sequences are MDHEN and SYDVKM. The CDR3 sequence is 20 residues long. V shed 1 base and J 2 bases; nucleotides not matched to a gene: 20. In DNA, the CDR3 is TGTGCCAGCAGTTTATCTGGGGCAGGGTCCTGGCGGGGGAGGGCCTACGAGCAGTACTTC. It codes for CASSLSGAGSWRGRAYEQYF.

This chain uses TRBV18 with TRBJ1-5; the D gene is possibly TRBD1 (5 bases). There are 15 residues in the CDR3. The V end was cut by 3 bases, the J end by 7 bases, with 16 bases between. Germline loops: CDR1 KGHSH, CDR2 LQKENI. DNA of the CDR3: TGTGCCAGCTCACCGTCGAGGAGGGCAGGGCAGCCCCAGCATTTT. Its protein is CASSPSRRAGQPQHF. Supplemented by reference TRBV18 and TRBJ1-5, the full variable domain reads NAGVMQNPRHLVRRRGQEARLRCSPMKGHSHVYWYRQLPEEGLKFMVYLQKENIIDESGMPKERFSAEFPKEGPSILRIQQVVRGDSAAYFCASSPSRRAGQPQHFGDGTRLSIL.

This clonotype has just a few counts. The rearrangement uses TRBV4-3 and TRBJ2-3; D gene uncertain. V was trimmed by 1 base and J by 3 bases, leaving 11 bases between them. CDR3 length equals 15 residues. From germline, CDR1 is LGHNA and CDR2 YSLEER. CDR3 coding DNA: TGCGCCAGCAGCCAAGTGGTAGTGGAGACAGATACGCAGTATTTT. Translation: CASSQVVVETDTQYF.

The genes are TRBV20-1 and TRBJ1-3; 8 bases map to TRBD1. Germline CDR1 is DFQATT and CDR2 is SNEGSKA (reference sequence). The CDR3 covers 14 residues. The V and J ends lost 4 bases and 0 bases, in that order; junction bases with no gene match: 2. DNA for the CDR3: TGCAGTGCTAACAGGGGGAGCTCTGGAAACACCATATATTTT. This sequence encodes CSANRGSSGNTIYF.

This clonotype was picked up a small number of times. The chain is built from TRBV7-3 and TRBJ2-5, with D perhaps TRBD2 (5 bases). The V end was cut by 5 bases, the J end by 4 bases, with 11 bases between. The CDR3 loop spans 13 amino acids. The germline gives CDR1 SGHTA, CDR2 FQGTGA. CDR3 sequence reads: CASSPTMTETQYF. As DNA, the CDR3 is TGTGCCAGCAGCCCGACTATGACAGAGACCCAGTACTTC.

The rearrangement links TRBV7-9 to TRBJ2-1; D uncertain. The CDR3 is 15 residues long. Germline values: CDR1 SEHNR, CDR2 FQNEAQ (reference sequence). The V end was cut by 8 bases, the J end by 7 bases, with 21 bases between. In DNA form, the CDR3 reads TGTGCCAGCGAGCTTAGAGAGCACAGTTGGAATGAGCAGTTCTTC. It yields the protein CASELREHSWNEQFF.

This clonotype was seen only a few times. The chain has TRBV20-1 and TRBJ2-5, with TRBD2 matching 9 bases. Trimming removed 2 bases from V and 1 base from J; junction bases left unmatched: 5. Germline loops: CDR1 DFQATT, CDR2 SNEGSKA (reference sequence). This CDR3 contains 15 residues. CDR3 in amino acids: CSARTSSGTQETQYF. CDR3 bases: TGCAGTGCTAGAACCTCTAGCGGGACCCAAGAGACCCAGTACTTC.

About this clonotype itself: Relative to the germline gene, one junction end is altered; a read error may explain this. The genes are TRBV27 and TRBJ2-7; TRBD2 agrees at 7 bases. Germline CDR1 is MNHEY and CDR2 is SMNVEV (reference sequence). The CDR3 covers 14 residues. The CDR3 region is CAGSVSPSGGEQYF. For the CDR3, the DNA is TGTGCCGGCAGTGTATCCCCGTCGGGGGGCGAGCAGTACTTC.

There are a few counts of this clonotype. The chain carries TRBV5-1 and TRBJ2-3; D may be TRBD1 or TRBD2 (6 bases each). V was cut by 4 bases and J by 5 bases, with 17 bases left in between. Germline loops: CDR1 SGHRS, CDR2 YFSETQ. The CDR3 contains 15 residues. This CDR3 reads CASSLGGRTLDTQYF. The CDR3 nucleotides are TGCGCCAGCAGCCTCGGGGGCAGGACTTTAGATACGCAGTATTTT.

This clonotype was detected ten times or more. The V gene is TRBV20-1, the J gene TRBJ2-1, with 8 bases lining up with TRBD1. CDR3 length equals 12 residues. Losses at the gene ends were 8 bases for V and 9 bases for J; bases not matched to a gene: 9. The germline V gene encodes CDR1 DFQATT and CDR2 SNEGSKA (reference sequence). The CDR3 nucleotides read TGCAGTACGAGACAGGGGATCCGTGAGCAGTTCTTC. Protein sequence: CSTRQGIREQFF.

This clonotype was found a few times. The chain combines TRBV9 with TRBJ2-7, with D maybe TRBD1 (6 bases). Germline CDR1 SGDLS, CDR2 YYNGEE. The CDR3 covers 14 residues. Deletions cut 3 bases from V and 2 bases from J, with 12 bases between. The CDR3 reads CASSAKGEPYEQYF. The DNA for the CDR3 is TGTGCCAGCAGCGCAAAGGGGGAGCCCTACGAGCAGTACTTC.